This TCR beta chain was recovered during a study of cytomegalovirus exposure and HLA in healthy donors. The CDR3 runs 11 residues. Trimming shortened V by 2 bases and J by 7 bases, and 3 bases separated the two germline ends. Germline assignment: CDR1 GTSNPN and CDR2 SVGIG (reference sequence). Regarding this clone: What it recognizes is unknown.

Whole-study results and caveats: An analysis done earlier found most TCR beta V segments productive about 87% or about 30% of the time. Some public TCRs appeared in many individuals, while most sequences were rare. Analyzed later, most CMV-associated TCR beta chains appeared HLA-restricted. Relative to the approximately 630-donor mean, N-insertions were reportedly fewer in an Asian-associated ancestry cluster in a later analysis.

60 Vbeta and 13 Jbeta primers were used in PCR. TCRdb's copy holds only in-frame clones and misses some; the assay was immunoSEQ multiplex PCR. Altogether about 180,000 clones are present, about 80% being singletons, with the ten largest covering 4.8%. This rearrangement joins TRBV30 to TRBJ1-6; D unresolved. The sequenced material came from PBMCs. This receptor was identified in a young man in good health and CMV-seronegative. CDR3 sequence: CAWSLNSPLHF. The CDR3 region has the DNA TGTGCCTGGAGTTTAAATTCACCCCTCCACTTT.